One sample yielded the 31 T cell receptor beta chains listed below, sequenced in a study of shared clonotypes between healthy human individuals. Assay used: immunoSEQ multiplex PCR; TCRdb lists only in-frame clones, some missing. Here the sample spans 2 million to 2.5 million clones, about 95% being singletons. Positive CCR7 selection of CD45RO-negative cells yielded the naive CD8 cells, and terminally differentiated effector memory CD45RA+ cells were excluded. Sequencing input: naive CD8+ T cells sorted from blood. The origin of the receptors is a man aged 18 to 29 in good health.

CDR3 DNA sequence: TGTGCCAGCTCACCCGGGACAGGGGTATGGTCCTACGAGCAGTACTTC. Protein: CASSPGTGVWSYEQYF. The gene calls are TRBV18 and TRBJ2-7; 10 bases align to TRBD1. CDR1 and CDR2 (germline): KGHSH, LQKENI. The CDR3 is made up of 16 amino acids. Trimming removed 3 bases from V and 1 base from J; junction bases left unmatched: 6.

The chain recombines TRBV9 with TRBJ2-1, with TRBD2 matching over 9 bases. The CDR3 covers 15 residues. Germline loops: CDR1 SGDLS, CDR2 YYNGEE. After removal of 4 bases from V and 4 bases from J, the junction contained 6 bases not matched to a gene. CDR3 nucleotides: TGTGCCAGCAGCCTCCGGCTAGCGGGGTACAATGAGCAGTTCTTC. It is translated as CASSLRLAGYNEQFF.

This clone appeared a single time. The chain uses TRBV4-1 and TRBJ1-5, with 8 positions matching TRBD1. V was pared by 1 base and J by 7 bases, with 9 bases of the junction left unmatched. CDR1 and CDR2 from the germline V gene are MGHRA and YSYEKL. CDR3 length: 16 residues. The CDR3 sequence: CASSQVAGGVGQPQHF. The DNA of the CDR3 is TGCGCCAGCAGCCAAGTGGCAGGGGGCGTGGGCCAGCCCCAGCATTTT.

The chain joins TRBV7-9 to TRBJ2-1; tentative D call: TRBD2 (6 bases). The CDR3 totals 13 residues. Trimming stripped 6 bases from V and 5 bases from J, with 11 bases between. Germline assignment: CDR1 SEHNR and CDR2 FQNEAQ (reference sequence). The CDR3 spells CASSPGSDNEQFF. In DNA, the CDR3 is TGTGCCAGCAGTCCCGGGAGCGACAATGAGCAGTTCTTC.

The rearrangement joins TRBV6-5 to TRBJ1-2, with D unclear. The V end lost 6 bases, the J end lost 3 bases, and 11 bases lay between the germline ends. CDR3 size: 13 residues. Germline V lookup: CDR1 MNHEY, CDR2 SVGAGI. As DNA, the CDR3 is TGTGCCAGCAGCCCCGACCCAGACTATGGCTACACCTTC. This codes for CASSPDPDYGYTF.

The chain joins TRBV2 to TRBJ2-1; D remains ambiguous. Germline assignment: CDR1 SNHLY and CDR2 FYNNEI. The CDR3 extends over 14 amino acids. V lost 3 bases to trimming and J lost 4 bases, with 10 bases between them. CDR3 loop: CASSEETLYNEQFF. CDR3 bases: TGTGCCAGCAGTGAGGAAACACTTTACAATGAGCAGTTCTTC.

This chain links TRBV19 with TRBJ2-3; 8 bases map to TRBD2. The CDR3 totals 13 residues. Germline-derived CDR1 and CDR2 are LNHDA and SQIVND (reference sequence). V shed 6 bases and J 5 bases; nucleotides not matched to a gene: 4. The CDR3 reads CASSPREGDTQYF. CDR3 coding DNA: TGTGCCAGTAGCCCTCGGGAGGGAGATACGCAGTATTTT.

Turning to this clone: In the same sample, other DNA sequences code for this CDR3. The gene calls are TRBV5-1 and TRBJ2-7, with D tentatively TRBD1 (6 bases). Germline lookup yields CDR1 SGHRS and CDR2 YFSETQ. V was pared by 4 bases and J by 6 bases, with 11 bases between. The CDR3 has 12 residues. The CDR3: CASSLTGLEQYF. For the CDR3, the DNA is TGCGCCAGCAGCCTAACAGGGCTCGAGCAGTACTTC.

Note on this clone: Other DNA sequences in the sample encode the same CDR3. The CDR3 coding sequence is TGCGCCAGCAGCCCAGACTACTACGAGCAGTACTTC. This sequence encodes CASSPDYYEQYF. The chain joins TRBV5-1 to TRBJ2-7, with D maybe TRBD2 (5 bases). Trimming stripped 4 bases from V and 3 bases from J, with 8 bases between. There are 12 residues in the CDR3. In germline, CDR1 is SGHRS, CDR2 YFSETQ.

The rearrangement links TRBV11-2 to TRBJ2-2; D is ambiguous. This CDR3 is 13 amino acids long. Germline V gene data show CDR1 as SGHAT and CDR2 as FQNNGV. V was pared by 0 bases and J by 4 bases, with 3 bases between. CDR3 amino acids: CASSLDPTGELFF. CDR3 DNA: TGTGCCAGCAGCTTAGATCCCACCGGGGAGCTGTTTTTT.

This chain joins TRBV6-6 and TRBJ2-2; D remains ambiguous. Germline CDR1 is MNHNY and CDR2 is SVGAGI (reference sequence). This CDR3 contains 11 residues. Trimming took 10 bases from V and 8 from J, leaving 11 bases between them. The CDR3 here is CATTVGGELFF. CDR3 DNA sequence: TGTGCCACCACGGTAGGAGGGGAGCTGTTTTTT.

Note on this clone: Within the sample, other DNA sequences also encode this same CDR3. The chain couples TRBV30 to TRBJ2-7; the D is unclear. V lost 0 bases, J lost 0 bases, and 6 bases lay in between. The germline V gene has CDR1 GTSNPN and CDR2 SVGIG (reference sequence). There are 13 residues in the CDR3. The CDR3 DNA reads TGTGCCTGGAGTGTACGCAGCTCCTACGAGCAGTACTTC. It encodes CAWSVRSSYEQYF.

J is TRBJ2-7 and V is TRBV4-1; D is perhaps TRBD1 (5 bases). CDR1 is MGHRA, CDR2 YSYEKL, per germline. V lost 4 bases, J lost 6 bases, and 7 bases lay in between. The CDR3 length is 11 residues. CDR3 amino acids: CASSLGVEQYF. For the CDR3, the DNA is TGCGCCAGCAGCCTAGGGGTCGAGCAGTACTTC.

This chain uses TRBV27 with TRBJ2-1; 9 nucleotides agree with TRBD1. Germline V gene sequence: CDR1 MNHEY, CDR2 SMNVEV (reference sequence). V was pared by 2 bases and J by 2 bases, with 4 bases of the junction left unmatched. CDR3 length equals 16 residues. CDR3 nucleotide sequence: TGTGCCAGCAGTTTAATGGGGACAGGGCCCTACAATGAGCAGTTCTTC. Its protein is CASSLMGTGPYNEQFF.

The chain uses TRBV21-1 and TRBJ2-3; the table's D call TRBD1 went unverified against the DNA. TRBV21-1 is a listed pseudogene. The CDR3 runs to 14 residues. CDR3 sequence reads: CANGRGPWTDTQYF. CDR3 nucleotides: TGTGCCAATGGCAGGGGCCCTTGGACAGATACGCAGTATTTT.

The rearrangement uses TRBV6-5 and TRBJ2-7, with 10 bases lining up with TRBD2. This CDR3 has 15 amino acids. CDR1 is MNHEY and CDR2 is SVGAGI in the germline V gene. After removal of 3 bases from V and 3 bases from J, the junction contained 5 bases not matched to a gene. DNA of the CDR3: TGTGCCAGCAGTTATCTGTCTAGCGGGAGCTACGAGCAGTACTTC. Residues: CASSYLSSGSYEQYF.

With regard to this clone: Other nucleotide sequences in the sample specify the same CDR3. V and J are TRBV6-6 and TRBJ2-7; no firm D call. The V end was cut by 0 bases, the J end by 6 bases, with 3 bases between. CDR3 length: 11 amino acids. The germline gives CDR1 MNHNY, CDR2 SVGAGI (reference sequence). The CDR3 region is CASSYSSEQYF. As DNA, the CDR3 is TGTGCCAGCAGTTACTCCAGCGAGCAGTACTTC.

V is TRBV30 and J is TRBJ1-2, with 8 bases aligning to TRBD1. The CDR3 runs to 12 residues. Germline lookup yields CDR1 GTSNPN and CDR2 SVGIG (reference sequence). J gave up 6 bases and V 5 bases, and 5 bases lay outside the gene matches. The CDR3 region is CAWGLGQDGYTF. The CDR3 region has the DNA TGTGCCTGGGGGTTGGGACAGGATGGCTACACCTTC.

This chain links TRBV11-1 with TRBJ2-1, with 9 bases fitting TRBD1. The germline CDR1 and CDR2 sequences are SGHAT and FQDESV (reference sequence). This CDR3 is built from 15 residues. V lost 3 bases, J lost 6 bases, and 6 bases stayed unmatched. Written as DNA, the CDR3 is TGTGCCAGCAGCTTGCAGGACAGGGGTCCCAATGAGCAGTTCTTC. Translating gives CASSLQDRGPNEQFF.

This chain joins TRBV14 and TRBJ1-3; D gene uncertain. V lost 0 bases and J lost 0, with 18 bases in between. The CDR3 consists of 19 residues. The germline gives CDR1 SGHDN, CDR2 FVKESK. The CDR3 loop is CASSQDKSRVSSSGNTIYF. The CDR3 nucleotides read TGTGCCAGCAGCCAAGACAAGAGCAGAGTTTCGAGCTCTGGAAACACCATATATTTT. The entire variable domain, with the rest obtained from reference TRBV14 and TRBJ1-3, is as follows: EAGVTQFPSHSVIEKGQTVTLRCDPISGHDNLYWYRRVMGKEIKFLLHFVKESKQDESGMPNNRFLAERTGGTYSTLKVQPAELEDSGVYFCASSQDKSRVSSSGNTIYFGEGSWLTVV.

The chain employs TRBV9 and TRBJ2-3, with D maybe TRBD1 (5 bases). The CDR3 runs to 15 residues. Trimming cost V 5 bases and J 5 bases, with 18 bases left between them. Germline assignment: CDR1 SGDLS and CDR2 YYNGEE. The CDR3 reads CASSNLVQGLDTQYF. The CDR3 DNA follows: TGTGCCAGCAGTAACCTCGTCCAGGGTTTAGATACGCAGTATTTT.

CDR3 DNA sequence: TGCACCAGCAGCCAGAGGGCTGTACAAGAGACCCAGTACTTC. This sequence encodes CTSSQRAVQETQYF. The chain employs TRBV1 and TRBJ2-5; TRBD2 is the table's D call, not checked against the DNA. TRBV1 is a pseudogene segment. This CDR3 is 14 amino acids long.

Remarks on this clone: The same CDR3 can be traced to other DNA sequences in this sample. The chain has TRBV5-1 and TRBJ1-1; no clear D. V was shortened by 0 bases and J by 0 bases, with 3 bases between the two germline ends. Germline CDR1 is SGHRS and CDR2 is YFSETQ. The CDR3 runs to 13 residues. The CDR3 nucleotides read TGCGCCAGCAGCTTGGCGGTGAACACTGAAGCTTTCTTT. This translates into CASSLAVNTEAFF.

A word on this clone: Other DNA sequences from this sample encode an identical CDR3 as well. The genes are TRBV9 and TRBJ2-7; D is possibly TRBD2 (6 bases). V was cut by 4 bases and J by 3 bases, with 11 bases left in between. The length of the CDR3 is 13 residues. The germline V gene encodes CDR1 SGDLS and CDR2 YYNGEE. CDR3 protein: CASSPGLNYEQYF. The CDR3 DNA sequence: TGTGCCAGCAGCCCGGGACTCAACTACGAGCAGTACTTC.

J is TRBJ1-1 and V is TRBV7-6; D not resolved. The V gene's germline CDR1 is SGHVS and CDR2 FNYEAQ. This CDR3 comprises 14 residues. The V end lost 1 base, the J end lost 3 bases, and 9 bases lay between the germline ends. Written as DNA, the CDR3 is TGTGCCAGCAGCTTAGGTGGCGGTGACACTGAAGCTTTCTTT. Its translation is CASSLGGGDTEAFF. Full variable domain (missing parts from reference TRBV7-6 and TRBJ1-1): GAGVSQSPRYKVTKRGQDVALRCDPISGHVSLYWYRQALGQGPEFLTYFNYEAQQDKSGLPNDRFSAERPEGSISTLTIQRTEQRDSAMYRCASSLGGGDTEAFFGQGTRLTVV.

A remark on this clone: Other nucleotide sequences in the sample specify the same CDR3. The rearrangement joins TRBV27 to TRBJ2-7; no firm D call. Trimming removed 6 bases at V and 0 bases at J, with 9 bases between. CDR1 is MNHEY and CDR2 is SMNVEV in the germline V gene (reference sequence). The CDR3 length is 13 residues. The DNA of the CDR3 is TGTGCCAGCAGCGATAGAAGCTCCTACGAGCAGTACTTC. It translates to CASSDRSSYEQYF.

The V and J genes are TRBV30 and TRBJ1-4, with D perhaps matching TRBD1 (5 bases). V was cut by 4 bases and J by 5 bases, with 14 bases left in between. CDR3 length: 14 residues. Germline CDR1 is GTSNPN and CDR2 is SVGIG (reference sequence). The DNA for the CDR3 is TGTGCCTGGACCCCCGGGGCGCTAAATGAAAAACTGTTTTTT. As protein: CAWTPGALNEKLFF.

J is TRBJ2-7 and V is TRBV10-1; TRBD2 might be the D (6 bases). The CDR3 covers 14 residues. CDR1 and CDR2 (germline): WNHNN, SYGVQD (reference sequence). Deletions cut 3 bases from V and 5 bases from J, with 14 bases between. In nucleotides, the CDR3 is TGCGCCAGCAGTGACGGAGGGCCGATGAACGAGCAGTACTTC. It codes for CASSDGGPMNEQYF.

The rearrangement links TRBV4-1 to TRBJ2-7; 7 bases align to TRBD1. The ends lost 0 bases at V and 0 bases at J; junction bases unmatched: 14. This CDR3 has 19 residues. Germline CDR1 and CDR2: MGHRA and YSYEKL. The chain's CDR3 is CASSQDKTGYGVISYEQYF. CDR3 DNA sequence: TGCGCCAGCAGCCAAGATAAGACAGGGTACGGGGTAATCTCCTACGAGCAGTACTTC.

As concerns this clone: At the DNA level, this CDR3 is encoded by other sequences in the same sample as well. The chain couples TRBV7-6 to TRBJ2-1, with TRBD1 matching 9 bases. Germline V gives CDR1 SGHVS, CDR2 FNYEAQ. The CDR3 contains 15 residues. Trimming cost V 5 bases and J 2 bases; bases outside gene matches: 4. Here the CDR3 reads CASSLDRGPYNEQFF. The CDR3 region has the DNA TGTGCCAGCAGCCTGGACAGGGGTCCCTACAATGAGCAGTTCTTC.

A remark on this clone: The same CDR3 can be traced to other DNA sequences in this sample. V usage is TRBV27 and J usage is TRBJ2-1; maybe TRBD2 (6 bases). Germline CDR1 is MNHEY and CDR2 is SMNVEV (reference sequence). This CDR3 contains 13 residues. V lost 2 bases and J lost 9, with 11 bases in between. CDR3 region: CASSLGGAGEQFF. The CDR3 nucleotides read TGTGCCAGCAGTTTAGGAGGGGCCGGTGAGCAGTTCTTC.